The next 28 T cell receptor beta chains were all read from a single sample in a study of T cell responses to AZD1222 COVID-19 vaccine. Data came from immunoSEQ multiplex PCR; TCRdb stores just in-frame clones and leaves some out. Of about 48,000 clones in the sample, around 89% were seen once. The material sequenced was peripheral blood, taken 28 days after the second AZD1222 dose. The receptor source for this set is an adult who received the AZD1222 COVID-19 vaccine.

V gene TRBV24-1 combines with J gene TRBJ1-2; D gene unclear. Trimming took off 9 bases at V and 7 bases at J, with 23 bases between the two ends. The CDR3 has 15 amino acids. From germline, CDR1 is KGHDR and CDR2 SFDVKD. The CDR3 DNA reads TGTGCCACCTCCGAAGCGGGGTCACTCCTCCCTGGCTACACCTTC. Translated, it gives CATSEAGSLLPGYTF.

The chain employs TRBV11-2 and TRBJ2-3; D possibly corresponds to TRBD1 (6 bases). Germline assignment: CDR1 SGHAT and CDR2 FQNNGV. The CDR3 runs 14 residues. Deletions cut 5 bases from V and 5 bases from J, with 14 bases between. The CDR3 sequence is CASSRGGIGDTQYF. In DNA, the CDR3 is TGTGCCAGCAGCCGAGGGGGAATTGGAGATACGCAGTATTTT.

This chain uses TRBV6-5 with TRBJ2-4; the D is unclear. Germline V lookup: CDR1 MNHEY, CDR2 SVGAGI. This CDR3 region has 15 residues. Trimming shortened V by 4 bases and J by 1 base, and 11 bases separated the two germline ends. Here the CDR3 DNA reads TGTGCCAGCAGTTTTGTCCCTATCGCCAAAAACATTCAGTACTTC. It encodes CASSFVPIAKNIQYF.

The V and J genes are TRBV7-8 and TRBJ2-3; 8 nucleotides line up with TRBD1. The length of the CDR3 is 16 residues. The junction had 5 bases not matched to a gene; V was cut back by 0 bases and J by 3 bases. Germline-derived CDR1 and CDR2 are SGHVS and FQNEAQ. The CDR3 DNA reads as TGTGCCAGCAGCTTAGCGCCCAGGGGGCGAACAGATACGCAGTATTTT. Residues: CASSLAPRGRTDTQYF.

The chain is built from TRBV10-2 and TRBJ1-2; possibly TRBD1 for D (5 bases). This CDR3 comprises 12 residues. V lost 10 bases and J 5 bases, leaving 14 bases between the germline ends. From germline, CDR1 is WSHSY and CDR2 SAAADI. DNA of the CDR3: TGCGCCACCGGGGGGGGATATTATGGCTACACCTTC. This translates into CATGGGYYGYTF.

The chain's CDR3 is CASSAEAGGYTF. In nucleotides, the CDR3 is TGTGCCAGCAGTGCCGAGGCGGGTGGCTACACCTTC. The chain employs TRBV6-4 and TRBJ1-2; D remains ambiguous. The ends were cut back, 4 bases at V and 7 bases at J, with 10 bases in the middle. Germline V gives CDR1 MRHNA, CDR2 SNTAGT. This CDR3 region has 12 residues.

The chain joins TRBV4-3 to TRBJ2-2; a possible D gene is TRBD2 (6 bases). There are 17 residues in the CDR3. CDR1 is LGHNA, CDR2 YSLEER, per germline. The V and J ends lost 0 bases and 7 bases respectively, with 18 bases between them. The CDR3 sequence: CASSQESTRRVGGELFF. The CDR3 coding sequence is TGCGCCAGCAGCCAAGAGTCGACGAGGAGGGTTGGCGGGGAGCTGTTTTTT.

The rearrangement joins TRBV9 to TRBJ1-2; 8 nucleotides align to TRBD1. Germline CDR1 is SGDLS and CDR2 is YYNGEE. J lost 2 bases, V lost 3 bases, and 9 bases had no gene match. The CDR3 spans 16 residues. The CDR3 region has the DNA TGTGCCAGCAGCGCTACGGGACAGGCAAGGAACTATGGCTACACCTTC. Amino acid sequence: CASSATGQARNYGYTF. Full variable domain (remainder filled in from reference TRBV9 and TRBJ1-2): DSGVTQTPKHLITATGQRVTLRCSPRSGDLSVYWYQQSLDQGLQFLIQYYNGEERAKGNILERFSAQQFPDLHSELNLSSLELGDSALYFCASSATGQARNYGYTFGSGTRLTVV.

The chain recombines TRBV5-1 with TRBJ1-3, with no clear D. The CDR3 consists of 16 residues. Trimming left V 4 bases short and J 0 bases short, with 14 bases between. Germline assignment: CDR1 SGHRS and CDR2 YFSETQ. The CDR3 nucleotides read TGCGCCAGCAGCACCGGCCGGCAGAACTCTGGAAACACCATATATTTT. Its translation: CASSTGRQNSGNTIYF.

This CDR3 reads CASSLDRGSGGYTF. Here the CDR3 DNA reads TGTGCCAGCAGCCTGGACAGGGGGAGTGGAGGCTACACCTTC. This chain connects TRBV7-9 to TRBJ1-2; TRBD1 matches 10 bases. Germline V lookup: CDR1 SEHNR, CDR2 FQNEAQ (reference sequence). V gave up 5 bases and J gave up 8 bases; unmatched junction bases: 8. The CDR3 is 14 amino acids.

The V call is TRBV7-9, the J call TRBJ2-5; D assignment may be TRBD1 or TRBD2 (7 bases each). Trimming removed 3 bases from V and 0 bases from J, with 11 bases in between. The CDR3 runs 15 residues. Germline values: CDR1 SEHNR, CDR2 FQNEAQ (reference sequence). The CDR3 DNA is TGTGCCAGCAGCTTTCAGGGGGGGTACCAAGAGACCCAGTACTTC. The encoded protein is CASSFQGGYQETQYF. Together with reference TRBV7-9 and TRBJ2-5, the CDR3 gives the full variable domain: DTGVSQNPRHKITKRGQNVTFRCDPISEHNRLYWYRQTLGQGPEFLTYFQNEAQLEKSRLLSDRFSAERPKGSFSTLEIQRTEQGDSAMYLCASSFQGGYQETQYFGPGTRLLVL.

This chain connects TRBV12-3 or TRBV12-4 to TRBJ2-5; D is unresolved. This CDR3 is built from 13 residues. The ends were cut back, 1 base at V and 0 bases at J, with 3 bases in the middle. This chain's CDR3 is CASSLGHQETQYF. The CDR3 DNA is TGTGCCAGCAGTTTAGGCCACCAAGAGACCCAGTACTTC.

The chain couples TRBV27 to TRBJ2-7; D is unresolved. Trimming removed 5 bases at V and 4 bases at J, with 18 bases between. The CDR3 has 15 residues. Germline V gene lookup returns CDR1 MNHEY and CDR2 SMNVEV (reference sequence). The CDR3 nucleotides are TGTGCCAGCAGTCCACAACTGGTCCTTATATACGAGCAGTACTTC. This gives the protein CASSPQLVLIYEQYF.

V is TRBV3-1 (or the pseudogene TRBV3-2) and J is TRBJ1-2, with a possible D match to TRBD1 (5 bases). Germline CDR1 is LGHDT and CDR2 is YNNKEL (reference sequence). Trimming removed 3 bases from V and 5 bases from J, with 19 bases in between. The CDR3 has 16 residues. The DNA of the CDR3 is TGTGCCAGCAGCCAGGGGTCCGCAGGGTACTTGTATGGCTACACCTTC. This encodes CASSQGSAGYLYGYTF.

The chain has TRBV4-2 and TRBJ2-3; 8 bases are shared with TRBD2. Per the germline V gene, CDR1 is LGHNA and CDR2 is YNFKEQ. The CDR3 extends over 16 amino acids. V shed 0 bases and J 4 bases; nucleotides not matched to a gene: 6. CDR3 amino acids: CASSQDLAGGADTQYF. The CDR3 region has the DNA TGTGCCAGCAGCCAAGATCTTGCGGGAGGCGCAGATACGCAGTATTTT.

The CDR3 bases are TGTGCCACCAGCAGAGAGGGACGGGGCCGCCTGTTTTTT. Translated: CATSREGRGRLFF. The V and J genes are TRBV15 and TRBJ1-4; D may be TRBD1 (5 bases). Germline loops: CDR1 LNHNV, CDR2 YYDKDF (reference sequence). The CDR3 is 13 amino acids. Deletions cut 0 bases from V and 14 bases from J, with 13 bases between. The full variable domain, completed using reference TRBV15 and TRBJ1-4, is DAMVIQNPRYQVTQFGKPVTLSCSQTLNHNVMYWYQQKSSQAPKLLFHYYDKDFNNEADTPDNFQSRRPNTSFCFLDIRSPGLGDTAMYLCATSREGRGRLFFGSGTQLSVL.

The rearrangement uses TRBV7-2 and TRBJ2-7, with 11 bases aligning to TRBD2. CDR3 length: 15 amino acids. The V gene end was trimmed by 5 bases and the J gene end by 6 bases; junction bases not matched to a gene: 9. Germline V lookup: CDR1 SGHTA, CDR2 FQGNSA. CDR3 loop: CASSIASGRLGEQYF. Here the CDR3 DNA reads TGTGCCAGCAGCATCGCTAGCGGGAGGCTCGGCGAGCAGTACTTC.

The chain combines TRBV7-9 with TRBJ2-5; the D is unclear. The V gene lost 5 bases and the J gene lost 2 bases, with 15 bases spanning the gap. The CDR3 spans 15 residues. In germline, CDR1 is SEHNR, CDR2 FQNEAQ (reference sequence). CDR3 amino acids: CASSDKGGQQETQYF. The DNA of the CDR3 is TGTGCCAGCAGCGACAAGGGTGGGCAGCAAGAGACCCAGTACTTC.

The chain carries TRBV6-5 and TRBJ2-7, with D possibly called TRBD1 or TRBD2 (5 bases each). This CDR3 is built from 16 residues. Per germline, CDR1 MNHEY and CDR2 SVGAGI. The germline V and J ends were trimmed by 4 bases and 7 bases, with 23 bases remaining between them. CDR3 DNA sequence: TGTGCCAGCAGTTCCATCGGGACCCCACAGACAGAAGAGCAGTACTTC. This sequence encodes CASSSIGTPQTEEQYF.

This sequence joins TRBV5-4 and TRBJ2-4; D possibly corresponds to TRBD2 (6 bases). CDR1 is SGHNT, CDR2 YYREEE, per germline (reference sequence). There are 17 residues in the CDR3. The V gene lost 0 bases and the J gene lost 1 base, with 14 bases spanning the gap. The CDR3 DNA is TGTGCCAGCAGCTTGGCTCCACTCCGGGGGGCCAAAAACATTCAGTACTTC. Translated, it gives CASSLAPLRGAKNIQYF.

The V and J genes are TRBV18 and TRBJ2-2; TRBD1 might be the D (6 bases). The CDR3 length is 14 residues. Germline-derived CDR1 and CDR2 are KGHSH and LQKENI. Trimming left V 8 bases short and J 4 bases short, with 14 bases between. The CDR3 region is CASPGWGPTGELFF. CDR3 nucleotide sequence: TGTGCCAGCCCCGGATGGGGGCCCACCGGGGAGCTGTTTTTT.

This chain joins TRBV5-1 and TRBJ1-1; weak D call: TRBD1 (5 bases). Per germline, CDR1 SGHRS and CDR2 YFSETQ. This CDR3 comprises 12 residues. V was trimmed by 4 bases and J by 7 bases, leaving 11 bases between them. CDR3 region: CASSNQGIEAFF. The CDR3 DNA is TGCGCCAGCAGCAACCAGGGTATTGAAGCTTTCTTT.

The CDR3 region has the DNA TGCGCCAGCAGCCCCCGGACAGGGTCAATCTACGAGCAGTACTTC. Amino acid sequence: CASSPRTGSIYEQYF. V and J are TRBV5-1 and TRBJ2-7; 8 positions agree with TRBD1. Per germline, CDR1 SGHRS and CDR2 YFSETQ. The CDR3 runs to 15 residues. V was clipped by 4 bases and J by 3 bases; unmatched bases: 9. The full variable domain, its missing parts supplied by reference TRBV5-1 and TRBJ2-7, is KAGVTQTPRYLIKTRGQQVTLSCSPISGHRSVSWYQQTPGQGLQFLFEYFSETQRNKGNFPGRFSGRQFSNSRSEMNVSTLELGDSALYLCASSPRTGSIYEQYFGPGTRLTVT.

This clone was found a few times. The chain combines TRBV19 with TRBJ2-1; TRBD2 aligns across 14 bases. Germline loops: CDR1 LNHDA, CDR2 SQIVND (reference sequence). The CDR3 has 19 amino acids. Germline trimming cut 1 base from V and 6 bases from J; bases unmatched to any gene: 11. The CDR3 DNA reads TGTGCCAGTAGTATAGGAGCTGAGACTAGCGGGGGGGCATTCAATGAGCAGTTCTTC. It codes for CASSIGAETSGGAFNEQFF.

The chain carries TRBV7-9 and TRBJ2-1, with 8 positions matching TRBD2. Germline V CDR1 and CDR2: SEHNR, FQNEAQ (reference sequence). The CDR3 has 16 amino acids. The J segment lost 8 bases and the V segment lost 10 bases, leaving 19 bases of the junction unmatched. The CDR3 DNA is TGTGCCATCGCCACCCCCCCCGGGACTAGTCATCATGAGCAGTTCTTC. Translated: CAIATPPGTSHHEQFF. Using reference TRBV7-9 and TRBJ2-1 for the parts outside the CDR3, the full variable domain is DTGVSQNPRHKITKRGQNVTFRCDPISEHNRLYWYRQTLGQGPEFLTYFQNEAQLEKSRLLSDRFSAERPKGSFSTLEIQRTEQGDSAMYLCAIATPPGTSHHEQFFGPGTRLTVL.

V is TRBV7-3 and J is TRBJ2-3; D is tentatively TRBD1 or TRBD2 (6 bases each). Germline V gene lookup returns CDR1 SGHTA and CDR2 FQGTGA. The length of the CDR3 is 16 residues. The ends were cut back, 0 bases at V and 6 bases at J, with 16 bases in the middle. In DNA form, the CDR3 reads TGTGCCAGCAGCTTAACGGCCGGGGGCCCGGGGGATACGCAGTATTTT. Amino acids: CASSLTAGGPGDTQYF.

The CDR3 protein is CASKGPHTEAFF. CDR3 bases: TGTGCCAGCAAGGGCCCTCACACTGAAGCTTTCTTT. The rearrangement uses TRBV28 and TRBJ1-1; no clear D gene. The CDR3 has 12 residues. V shed 7 bases and J shed 3 bases, with 9 bases lying between them. Germline assignment: CDR1 MDHEN and CDR2 SYDVKM.

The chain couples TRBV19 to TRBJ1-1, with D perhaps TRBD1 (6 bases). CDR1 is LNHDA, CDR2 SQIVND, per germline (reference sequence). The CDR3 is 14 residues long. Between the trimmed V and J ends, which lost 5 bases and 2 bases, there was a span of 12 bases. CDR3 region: CASSPGQRNTEAFF. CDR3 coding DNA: TGTGCCAGTAGTCCTGGACAGAGAAACACTGAAGCTTTCTTT.